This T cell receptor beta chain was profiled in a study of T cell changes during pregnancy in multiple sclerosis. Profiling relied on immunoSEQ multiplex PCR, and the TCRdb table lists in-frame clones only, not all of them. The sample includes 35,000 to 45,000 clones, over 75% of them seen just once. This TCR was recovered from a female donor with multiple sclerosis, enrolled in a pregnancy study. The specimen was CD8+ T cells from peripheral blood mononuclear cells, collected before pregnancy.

The DNA of the CDR3 is TGTGCCAGCAGTGAGTATAGCAATCAGCCCCAGCATTTT. It is translated as CASSEYSNQPQHF. V gene TRBV6-5 combines with J gene TRBJ1-5, with D uncertain. The germline gives CDR1 MNHEY, CDR2 SVGAGI. Trimming removed 5 bases from V and 0 bases from J, with 5 bases in between. CDR3 size: 13 residues.